This TCR beta chain was sequenced for a study of T-cell reconstitution after alpha-beta-depleted transplantation in children. The TCRbeta library incorporated unique molecular identifiers. TCRdb re-called the PCR reads through MiXCR, storing one row per CDR3 protein. The data show a few hundred thousand distinct CDR3 sequences, approximately 9.7% seen once. The CDR3 sequence is 13 residues long. V gave up 7 bases and J gave up 4 bases; unmatched junction bases: 4. This clonotype was recorded at least ten times. This chain connects TRBV12-3 or TRBV12-4 to TRBJ1-2, with TRBD1 matching over 9 bases. The sequencing here drew on PBMCs from the stem cell graft donor, taken from the stem cell graft. The clonotype was recovered from a human donor who donated a stem cell graft to a child with SCID. The CDR3 region has the DNA TGTGCCAGCACCGGACAGGGGACCTATGGCTACACCTTC. Encoded protein: CASTGQGTYGYTF.